The entry below gives a single T cell receptor beta chain sequence along with its context. Antigen specificity is unknown. The study ran its PCR with 60 Vbeta and 13 Jbeta primers. Method: immunoSEQ multiplex PCR; TCRdb's copy keeps in-frame clones and lacks some. The sample includes under 200,000 clones, around 68% seen only once; the top ten take approximately 2.8%. This sample stems from a study of cytomegalovirus exposure and HLA in healthy donors. Study overall: Earlier findings included some 120 million unique TCR beta sequences obtained from 150 million to 200 million T cells. Study-wide results and caveats: Specificity for CMV antigens was confirmed in vitro for a few of the CMV-associated chains. Researchers reported in a later analysis that a missense DCLRE1C variant was tied to TCR beta V- and J-gene trimming.

CDR1 is SEHNR, CDR2 FQNEAQ, per germline (reference sequence). The CDR3 consists of 13 residues. Trimming stripped 3 bases from V and 5 bases from J, with 11 bases between. This receptor was taken from a woman between 35 and 50 years old in good health and CMV-seropositive. The chain couples TRBV7-9 to TRBJ2-7, with a tentative D call TRBD1 (5 bases). The source material was PBMCs. CDR3 in amino acids: CASSFRVPDEQYF. CDR3 bases: TGTGCCAGCAGCTTCAGGGTTCCGGACGAGCAGTACTTC. Combining the CDR3 with reference TRBV7-9 and TRBJ2-7 gives the whole variable domain DTGVSQNPRHKITKRGQNVTFRCDPISEHNRLYWYRQTLGQGPEFLTYFQNEAQLEKSRLLSDRFSAERPKGSFSTLEIQRTEQGDSAMYLCASSFRVPDEQYFGPGTRLTVT.